This section outlines one T cell receptor (beta chain) sequence together with its context. Its matching antigen is unknown. CDR1 and CDR2 (germline): KGHSH, LQKENI. The CDR3 consists of 15 residues. V shed 2 bases and J 6 bases; nucleotides not matched to a gene: 6. The entry originates in a study of cytomegalovirus exposure and HLA in healthy donors. On the study more broadly: There were about 85 million unique TCRs (from HLA-typed donors) in an early data release.

Study-wide results and caveats: Analyses of presence/absence relied on an assumption of roughly uniform sequencing depth across donors. The study recorded over 150 TCR beta chains that were cytomegalovirus-associated.

It was with 60 Vbeta and 13 Jbeta primers that the PCR ran. Authors' processing steps: Later analysis identified tens of millions of unique TCR beta chains, about 10 million shared. This table comes from immunoSEQ multiplex PCR, and its TCRdb copy is limited to in-frame clones, with some not included. The V and J calls and clone size were taken over from that table, and D and trimming were inferred from the DNA. In the table there are 240,000 or so clones, roughly 87% of which are singletons. Sequenced: PBMCs. This TCR was recovered from a woman aged 40 to 50 in good health and CMV-seropositive. The V gene is TRBV18, the J gene TRBJ1-2; 10 nucleotides line up with TRBD1. CDR3 amino acids: CASSPNSGTGDGYTF. CDR3 coding DNA: TGTGCCAGCTCACCAAATTCCGGGACAGGGGATGGCTACACCTTC.